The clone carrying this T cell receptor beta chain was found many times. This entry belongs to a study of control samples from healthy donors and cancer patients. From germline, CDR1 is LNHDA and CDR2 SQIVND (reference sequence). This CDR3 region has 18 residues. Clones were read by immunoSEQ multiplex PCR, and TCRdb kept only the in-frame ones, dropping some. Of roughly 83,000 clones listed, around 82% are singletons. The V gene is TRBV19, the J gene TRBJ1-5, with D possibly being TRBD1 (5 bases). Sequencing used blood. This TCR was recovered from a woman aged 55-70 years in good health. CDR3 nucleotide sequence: TGTGCGCGTAGTAGAGAGAGGTGGGGCACAGAGGGCAATCAGCCCCAGCATTTT. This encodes CARSRERWGTEGNQPQHF.